This T cell receptor beta chain was found in a study of blood T cell repertoires in COVID-19. Background on the study: The United States, Italy and Spain supplied acute and convalescent COVID-19 samples. Nucleic acid was either cDNA or gDNA, and it came from T cells, B-cell-depleted T cells, or PBMCs.

Per the authors' pipeline: The authors estimated nucleated cell counts from reference gene primer amplification. The table came from immunoSEQ multiplex PCR; TCRdb's copy has only in-frame clones and leaves some out. The DNA was the basis for D and trimming; V, J and clone size are from that table. This sample has tens of thousands of clones, with over 75% found just once. Trimming cost V 0 bases and J 8 bases, with 7 bases left between them. The CDR3 consists of 12 residues. The V gene's germline CDR1 is LGHDT and CDR2 YNNKEL (reference sequence). This chain connects TRBV3-1 (or the pseudogene TRBV3-2) to TRBJ1-1; no firm D call. This clonotype was sampled from a woman aged 70-85 years with acute or convalescent COVID-19. Source material: peripheral blood. The CDR3 region is CASSQDSREAFF. The CDR3, as DNA: TGTGCCAGCAGCCAAGATTCTAGGGAAGCTTTCTTT.